The T cell receptor (beta chain) described here comes from a study of T-cell reconstitution after alpha-beta-depleted transplantation in children. For TCRbeta, the library was prepared with unique molecular identifiers. In TCRdb, the PCR reads were re-called with MiXCR into one record per CDR3 protein. The table shows some 200,000 distinct CDR3 sequences, with approximately 10% occurring only once. This clonotype was seen repeatedly, ten times or more. The V end was cut by 5 bases, the J end by 6 bases, with 11 bases between. This CDR3 has 13 amino acids. Germline-derived CDR1 and CDR2 are MNHNS and SASEGT.

The receptor's source is a human donor who donated a stem cell graft to a child with acute lymphoblastic leukemia. The material sequenced was PBMCs from the stem cell graft donor, taken from the stem cell graft. This chain connects TRBV6-1 to TRBJ2-1; D possibly corresponds to TRBD2 (5 bases). In nucleotides, the CDR3 is TGTGCCAGCAGTCGAGACTATCCCAATGAGCAGTTCTTC. Its translation is CASSRDYPNEQFF.